What follows are 21 T cell receptor beta chains derived from one specimen sequenced in a study of beta chain features in type 1 diabetes. The sequenced template was cDNA made from the entire isolated RNA. Measured with immunoSEQ multiplex PCR; TCRdb has only the in-frame clones, and not every one. The sample has 400,000 to 500,000 clones; approximately 13% are singletons. Specimen: naive CD4+ T cells from blood. The receptors come from a man aged 25 to 40 in good health.

The rearrangement joins TRBV7-2 to TRBJ2-1; no clear D. Between the trimmed V and J ends, which lost 4 bases and 10 bases, there was a span of 17 bases. This CDR3 has 14 residues. Germline CDR1 is SGHTA and CDR2 is FQGNSA. The CDR3 sequence is CASSSMGSNFEQFF. Written as DNA, the CDR3 is TGTGCCAGCAGCTCAATGGGGTCTAATTTCGAGCAGTTCTTC.

The sample holds a few counts of this clone. CDR3 sequence: CASSVRLAGSTDTQYF. CDR3 DNA: TGTGCCAGCAGCGTTAGACTAGCGGGGTCCACAGATACGCAGTATTTT. V gene TRBV9 combines with J gene TRBJ2-3, with 11 bases identical to TRBD2. The CDR3 has 16 amino acids. Unmatched junction bases numbered 4, after V lost 2 bases and J lost 2 bases. The V gene's germline CDR1 is SGDLS and CDR2 YYNGEE. Variable domain in full (rest from reference TRBV9 and TRBJ2-3): DSGVTQTPKHLITATGQRVTLRCSPRSGDLSVYWYQQSLDQGLQFLIQYYNGEERAKGNILERFSAQQFPDLHSELNLSSLELGDSALYFCASSVRLAGSTDTQYFGPGTRLTVL.

The chain carries TRBV7-2 and TRBJ2-3; TRBD1 might be the D (6 bases). Deletions cut 1 base from V and 4 bases from J, with 9 bases between. Per germline, CDR1 SGHTA and CDR2 FQGNSA. CDR3 size: 14 residues. The CDR3 sequence: CASSLDRVPDTQYF. CDR3 sequence (DNA): TGTGCCAGCAGCTTAGACAGGGTGCCAGATACGCAGTATTTT.

The CDR3 spells CASSLGGPYEQYV. CDR3 DNA sequence: TGTGCCAGCAGCTTAGGGGGGCCCTACGAGCAGTACGTC. The rearrangement uses TRBV7-9 and TRBJ2-7; possible D gene TRBD1, 6 bases. The CDR3 has 13 amino acids. The V gene's germline CDR1 is SEHNR and CDR2 FQNEAQ (reference sequence). Between the trimmed V and J ends, which lost 1 base and 2 bases, there was a span of 6 bases.

This sequence joins TRBV9 and TRBJ2-1, with 12 bases matching TRBD2. CDR1 and CDR2 from the germline V gene are SGDLS and YYNGEE. J gave up 8 bases and V 4 bases, and 13 bases lay outside the gene matches. The CDR3 extends over 17 amino acids. The CDR3 loop is CASSLSRTSGNGDEQFF. CDR3 DNA: TGTGCCAGCAGCCTAAGTAGGACTAGCGGGAATGGCGATGAGCAGTTCTTC.

This chain links TRBV2 with TRBJ1-5; TRBD1 matches 8 bases. The V gene end was trimmed by 6 bases and the J gene end by 5 bases; junction bases not matched to a gene: 9. The CDR3 runs to 15 residues. CDR1 SNHLY and CDR2 FYNNEI come from the germline V gene. CDR3: CASSPSDRAHQPQHF. DNA for the CDR3: TGTGCCAGCAGCCCCTCGGACAGGGCCCATCAGCCCCAGCATTTT.

This clone showed up just a few times. The chain recombines TRBV5-4 with TRBJ2-2; D is undetermined. This CDR3 is 16 amino acids long. Germline CDR1 SGHNT, CDR2 YYREEE (reference sequence). V was pared by 0 bases and J by 0 bases, with 9 bases between. CDR3 sequence (DNA): TGTGCCAGCAGCTTGGTTGGCGTTTCGAACACCGGGGAGCTGTTTTTT. Amino acids: CASSLVGVSNTGELFF.

The chain has TRBV9 and TRBJ2-2; D is undetermined. The germline V and J ends were trimmed by 0 bases and 2 bases, with 5 bases remaining between them. Germline CDR1 and CDR2: SGDLS and YYNGEE. This CDR3 region has 14 residues. The CDR3 region is CASSVGLNTGELFF. The CDR3 DNA reads as TGTGCCAGCAGCGTAGGCCTTAACACCGGGGAGCTGTTTTTT.

Only a few counts were recorded for this clone. The V and J genes are TRBV5-1 and TRBJ2-3, with a tentative D call TRBD2 (6 bases). Germline V gene sequence: CDR1 SGHRS, CDR2 YFSETQ. Trimming cost V 2 bases and J 4 bases, with 8 bases left between them. CDR3 length: 13 residues. The DNA of the CDR3 is TGCGCCAGCAGCTTCGGGAGAGCAGATACGCAGTATTTT. Protein sequence: CASSFGRADTQYF.

The gene calls are TRBV15 and TRBJ2-3; no definite D call. Germline V gene data show CDR1 as LNHNV and CDR2 as YYDKDF (reference sequence). This CDR3 has 16 residues. Trimming cost V 3 bases and J 2 bases, with 15 bases left between them. The CDR3 is CATSSLWGTITDTQYF. CDR3 bases: TGTGCCACCAGCAGTCTTTGGGGAACAATCACAGATACGCAGTATTTT.

This clone has only a few counts. This chain links TRBV15 with TRBJ2-5; D may match TRBD1 or TRBD2 (7 bases each). The CDR3 runs to 15 residues. V lost 5 bases and J lost 3, with 16 bases in between. Germline values: CDR1 LNHNV, CDR2 YYDKDF (reference sequence). CDR3 sequence (DNA): TGTGCCACCAGCGCATACAGGGGAGGGGAAGAGACCCAGTACTTC. Protein: CATSAYRGGEETQYF.

The V and J genes are TRBV11-2 and TRBJ2-3; 10 nucleotides line up with TRBD2. The CDR3 length is 16 residues. Looked up from germline, CDR1 is SGHAT and CDR2 is FQNNGV. After removal of 2 bases from V and 2 bases from J, the junction contained 4 bases not matched to a gene. The CDR3 here is CASSLFSGRPTDTQYF. CDR3 nucleotides: TGTGCCAGCAGCTTATTTAGCGGGAGGCCCACAGATACGCAGTATTTT. Supplemented by reference TRBV11-2 and TRBJ2-3, the full variable domain reads EAGVAQSPRYKIIEKRQSVAFWCNPISGHATLYWYQQILGQGPKLLIQFQNNGVVDDSQLPKDRFSAERLKGVDSTLKIQPAKLEDSAVYLCASSLFSGRPTDTQYFGPGTRLTVL.

This clone was observed a handful of times. The gene calls are TRBV29-1 and TRBJ1-2, with unresolved D. The CDR3 consists of 11 residues. Germline lookup yields CDR1 SQVTM and CDR2 ANQGSEA. V shed 4 bases and J shed 4 bases, with 7 bases lying between them. The DNA of the CDR3 is TGCAGCGTTGGGGGAGGCTATGGCTACACCTTC. Protein product: CSVGGGYGYTF.

The chain carries TRBV30 and TRBJ1-1, with TRBD1 as a possible D gene (5 bases). V was clipped by 1 base and J by 1 base, with 10 bases between them. Germline-derived CDR1 and CDR2 are GTSNPN and SVGIG (reference sequence). This CDR3 spans 14 amino acids. CDR3 protein: CAWSGGRWNTEAFF. CDR3 sequence (DNA): TGTGCCTGGAGTGGGGGACGGTGGAACACTGAAGCTTTCTTT.

This clone has more than one count but fewer than ten. The rearrangement links TRBV11-3 to TRBJ2-1; TRBD1 agrees at 8 bases. The CDR3 totals 16 residues. After removal of 2 bases from V and 0 bases from J, the junction contained 3 bases not matched to a gene. Germline V CDR1 and CDR2: SGHNT, YENEEA. CDR3 sequence: CASSLRQGRSYNEQFF. In nucleotides, the CDR3 is TGTGCCAGCAGCTTAAGACAGGGGCGCTCCTACAATGAGCAGTTCTTC.

This clone was observed a handful of times. The chain couples TRBV9 to TRBJ2-3; unclear D gene. V was clipped by 0 bases and J by 0 bases, with 8 bases between them. Germline loops: CDR1 SGDLS, CDR2 YYNGEE. The CDR3 is 15 amino acids. In DNA form, the CDR3 reads TGTGCCAGCAGCGTAGGCGGAATTAGCACAGATACGCAGTATTTT. This encodes CASSVGGISTDTQYF.

V and J are TRBV29-1 and TRBJ1-1; 8 nucleotides line up with TRBD1. The CDR3 is made up of 15 amino acids. Germline V CDR1 and CDR2: SQVTM, ANQGSEA. The trim removed 5 bases at V and 0 bases at J, leaving 8 bases unmatched. The CDR3 sequence is CSVNRDRILNTEAFF. CDR3 DNA: TGCAGCGTTAACCGGGACAGGATATTGAACACTGAAGCTTTCTTT.

The genes are TRBV29-1 and TRBJ2-1; D ambiguous. CDR1 and CDR2 from the germline V gene are SQVTM and ANQGSEA. The CDR3 extends over 14 amino acids. Trimming took 6 bases from V and 1 from J, leaving 13 bases between them. CDR3 nucleotides: TGCAGCGTAACTGGAAGGTGGTCCTACAATGAGCAGTTCTTC. The encoded protein is CSVTGRWSYNEQFF.

This clone was detected a few times. The V gene is TRBV29-1, the J gene TRBJ2-7; tentative D call: TRBD2 (5 bases). Per the germline V gene, CDR1 is SQVTM and CDR2 is ANQGSEA. The CDR3 extends over 12 amino acids. The V end was cut by 4 bases, the J end by 6 bases, with 13 bases between. DNA of the CDR3: TGCAGCGTTGCGTCGAGCGGATCCGAGCAGTACGTC. Protein: CSVASSGSEQYV.

A few counts support this clone. The chain uses TRBV7-9 and TRBJ1-2, with 7 positions matching TRBD1. This CDR3 has 15 amino acids. From germline, CDR1 is SEHNR and CDR2 FQNEAQ (reference sequence). V shed 3 bases, J shed 4 bases, and the junction held 8 bases outside the gene matches. CDR3 amino acids: CASSFAGQHTYGYTF. The CDR3 DNA reads as TGTGCCAGCAGCTTCGCGGGACAGCACACCTATGGCTACACCTTC.

There are many counts of this clone. This chain joins TRBV29-1 and TRBJ1-2; no firm D call. The V end lost 7 bases, the J end lost 6 bases, and 18 bases lay between the germline ends. The CDR3 covers 13 residues. Germline values: CDR1 SQVTM, CDR2 ANQGSEA. The DNA of the CDR3 is TGCAGCGCCCAGCGTACGGCCGCCGATGGCTACACCTTC. This gives the protein CSAQRTAADGYTF.